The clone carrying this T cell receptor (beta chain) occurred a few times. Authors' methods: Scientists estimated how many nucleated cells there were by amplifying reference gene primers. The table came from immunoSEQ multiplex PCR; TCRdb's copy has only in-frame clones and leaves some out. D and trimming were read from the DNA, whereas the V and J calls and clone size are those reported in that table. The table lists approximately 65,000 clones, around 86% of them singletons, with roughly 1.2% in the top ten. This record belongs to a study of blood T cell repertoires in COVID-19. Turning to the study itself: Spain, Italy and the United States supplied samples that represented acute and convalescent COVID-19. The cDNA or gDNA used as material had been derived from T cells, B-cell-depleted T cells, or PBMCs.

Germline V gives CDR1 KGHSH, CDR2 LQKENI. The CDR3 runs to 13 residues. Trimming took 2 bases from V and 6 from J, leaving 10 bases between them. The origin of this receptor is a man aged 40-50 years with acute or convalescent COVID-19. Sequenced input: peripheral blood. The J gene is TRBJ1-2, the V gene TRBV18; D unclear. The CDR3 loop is CASSPFGGDGYTF. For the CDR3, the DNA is TGTGCCAGCTCACCATTCGGCGGAGATGGCTACACCTTC.